These T cell receptor beta chains were read from a single sample in a study of beta chain features in type 1 diabetes. Assay: immunoSEQ multiplex PCR; the TCRdb copy retains only in-frame clones and omits some. The sample lists 330,000 or so clones, about 20% occurring once. Sequencing was done on a sample of naive CD4+ T cells from blood. These receptors were taken from a woman under 30 in good health. Each CDR3 is given with its conserved first and last residue. The size field is filled for only some rows; it gives once, few, many or a size class.

V: TRBV4-2; J: TRBJ2-7; size: .; CDR3: CASSQATGGDYEQYF
V: TRBV15; J: TRBJ1-2; size: .; CDR3: CATSKTGGDGYTF
V: TRBV25-1; J: TRBJ2-7; size: few; CDR3: CASSDPQGALEQYF
V: TRBV25-1; J: TRBJ2-1; size: few; CDR3: CASSELGGELRNNEQFF
V: TRBV7-9; J: TRBJ1-1; size: few; CDR3: CASSRVDTEAFF
V: TRBV30; J: TRBJ1-2; size: few; CDR3: CAWRQVNYGYTF
V: TRBV19; J: TRBJ2-3; size: .; CDR3: CASSRGTVALDTQYF
V: TRBV5-1; J: TRBJ2-5; size: few; CDR3: CASSLGVSGETQYF
V: TRBV12-5; J: TRBJ1-5; size: .; CDR3: CASGDTGFQPQHF
V: TRBV13; J: TRBJ1-1; size: .; CDR3: CASSLGRGNEAFF
V: TRBV7-2; J: TRBJ2-1; size: .; CDR3: CASSLDFIAGESFF
V: TRBV30; J: TRBJ1-3; size: .; CDR3: CAWSVNYAGNTIYF
V: TRBV30; J: TRBJ1-2; size: few; CDR3: CAWSIRVRNYGYTF
V: TRBV4-1; J: TRBJ2-7; size: .; CDR3: CASSQGNPLQEQYF
V: TRBV5-1; J: TRBJ2-2; size: .; CDR3: CASTSLTSVTGELFF
V: TRBV7-9; J: TRBJ2-3; size: .; CDR3: CASSPSGDDTQYF
V: TRBV5-1; J: TRBJ2-3; size: .; CDR3: CASSLAGPGESTDTQYF
V: TRBV18; J: TRBJ1-1; size: few; CDR3: CASSQDRATEAFF
V: TRBV10-3; J: TRBJ2-1; size: few; CDR3: CASFGGERAYNEQFF
V: TRBV6-5; J: TRBJ1-5; size: .; CDR3: CASSRTGGNQPQHF
V: TRBV30; J: TRBJ1-5; size: few; CDR3: CAWEQGGGQPQHF
V: TRBV5-4; J: TRBJ2-3; size: .; CDR3: CASSLLAGVADTQYF
V: TRBV6-6; J: TRBJ2-1; size: .; CDR3: CASTQRPFSGNEQFF
V: TRBV15; J: TRBJ2-5; size: few; CDR3: CATSREGSGVLKTQYF
V: TRBV18; J: TRBJ2-7; size: few; CDR3: CASSPMRLAGSYEQYF
V: TRBV7-2; J: TRBJ2-5; size: few; CDR3: CASSLDGYQETQYF
V: TRBV15; J: TRBJ2-1; size: few; CDR3: CATRKPPPDEQFF
V: TRBV18; J: TRBJ1-5; size: .; CDR3: CASSPLEAAGNQPQHF
V: TRBV20-1; J: TRBJ1-2; size: .; CDR3: CSVSTGFGYTF
V: TRBV30; J: TRBJ1-2; size: .; CDR3: CAWGPLPGSNYGYTF
V: TRBV6-1; J: TRBJ2-1; size: .; CDR3: CASRYGSRDNEQFF
V: TRBV5-4; J: TRBJ1-1; size: .; CDR3: CASSSRPRDSTEAFF
V: TRBV5-1; J: TRBJ1-1; size: few; CDR3: CASSFTNQNTEAFF
V: TRBV28; J: TRBJ2-2; size: few; CDR3: CASISGGAENTGELFF
V: TRBV4-1; J: TRBJ2-2; size: .; CDR3: CASSQATTNTGELFF
V: TRBV6-5; J: TRBJ2-2; size: few; CDR3: CASRNRGQTGELFF
V: TRBV23-1; J: TRBJ2-7; size: few; CDR3: CASSQCGGALPYEQYF
V: TRBV7-8; J: TRBJ2-7; size: few; CDR3: CASSLRAGGTYEQYF
V: TRBV6-1; J: TRBJ2-1; size: .; CDR3: CASSEETGGWDEQFF
V: TRBV25-1; J: TRBJ2-5; size: few; CDR3: CASSTPGTGKGQYF
V: TRBV5-4; J: TRBJ2-2; size: .; CDR3: CASSGSDTGELFF
V: TRBV5-6; J: TRBJ1-5; size: .; CDR3: CASSSLNRGGHQPQHF